A single sample gave rise to the 2 T cell receptor beta chains below, sequenced in a study of blood T cells in healthy people across ages. A sample-barcoded 5' primer and a J-beta primer mix were used in a second PCR of roughly 7 to 11 cycles. TCRdb re-called the 5' RACE reads through MiXCR, storing one row per CDR3 protein. The sample carries over 550,000 distinct CDR3 sequences, 25% to 30% recorded once. The specimen sequenced was blood. The receptors were sampled from a woman older than 75 in good health.

The rearrangement uses TRBV6-5 and TRBJ2-4; 7 bases map to TRBD1. With 2 bases clipped from V and 0 bases from J, the junction kept 16 bases outside the gene matches. CDR1 and CDR2 from the germline V gene are MNHEY and SVGAGI. The CDR3 loop spans 20 amino acids. The DNA for the CDR3 is TGTGCCAGCAGTTACGAATACAGGGGTTGGGGATCTCTAGCCAAAAACATTCAGTACTTC. Its translation is CASSYEYRGWGSLAKNIQYF.

This clonotype has at least ten counts. The genes are TRBV6-1 and TRBJ2-1, with 9 bases that match TRBD2. The CDR3 extends over 14 amino acids. V gave up 7 bases and J gave up 8 bases; unmatched junction bases: 9. Per germline, CDR1 MNHNS and CDR2 SASEGT. CDR3 in DNA: TGTGCCAGCACCCGGGCCGGGACTAGCTATGAGCAGTTCTTC. This gives the protein CASTRAGTSYEQFF.